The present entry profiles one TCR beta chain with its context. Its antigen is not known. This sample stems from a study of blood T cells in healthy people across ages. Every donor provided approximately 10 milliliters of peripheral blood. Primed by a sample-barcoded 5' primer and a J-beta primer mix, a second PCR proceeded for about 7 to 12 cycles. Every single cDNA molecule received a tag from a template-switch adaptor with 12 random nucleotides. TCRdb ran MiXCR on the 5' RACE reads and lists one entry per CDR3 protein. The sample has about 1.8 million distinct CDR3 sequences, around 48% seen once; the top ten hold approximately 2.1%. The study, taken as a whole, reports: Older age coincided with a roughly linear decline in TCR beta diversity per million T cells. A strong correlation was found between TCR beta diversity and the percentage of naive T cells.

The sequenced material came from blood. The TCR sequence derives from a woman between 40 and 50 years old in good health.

The CDR3 DNA reads as TGTGCCAGCAGCTTCCCGTGTCTGGGGACCCAGTACTTC. Residues: CASSFPCLGTQYF. The chain employs TRBV11-2 and TRBJ2-7, with D hard to call. The assigned J gene may be wrong: the sequence end matches TRBJ2-5 better. The CDR3 length is 13 residues. Germline lookup yields CDR1 SGHAT and CDR2 FQNNGV.